Below are 29 T cell receptor beta chains sequenced from a single sample in a study of blood T cell repertoires in COVID-19. TCRdb keeps only in-frame clones here, not all; method: immunoSEQ multiplex PCR. The sample has roughly 360,000 clones, approximately 77% seen once. Sequenced: peripheral blood. These receptors were obtained from a human donor with acute or convalescent COVID-19. The donor label of this sample is uncertain.

On this clone itself: The identical CDR3 is also encoded by other nucleotide sequences in the sample. The chain recombines TRBV6-5 with TRBJ1-5; 8 positions match TRBD1. The V and J ends lost 6 bases and 5 bases, in that order; junction bases with no gene match: 9. The CDR3 sequence is 15 residues long. Per the germline V gene, CDR1 is MNHEY and CDR2 is SVGAGI. In DNA form, the CDR3 reads TGTGCCAGCAGACCCGGGACAGGACGGGATCAGCCCCAGCATTTT. Translating gives CASRPGTGRDQPQHF.

J is TRBJ2-7 and V is TRBV6-6, with 9 bases matching TRBD1. Germline V gene data show CDR1 as MNHNY and CDR2 as SVGAGI (reference sequence). The CDR3 length is 14 residues. The V and J ends lost 6 bases and 5 bases, in that order; junction bases with no gene match: 8. CDR3 bases: TGTGCCAGCAGAGAGACAGGGGGGAGCGACGAGCAGTACTTC. Its translation is CASRETGGSDEQYF.

The rearrangement uses TRBV5-1 and TRBJ1-1; 9 nucleotides line up with TRBD1. The CDR3 sequence is 16 residues long. After removal of 3 bases from V and 3 bases from J, the junction contained 9 bases not matched to a gene. Per the germline V gene, CDR1 is SGHRS and CDR2 is YFSETQ. The CDR3 spells CASSYRTGAGDTEAFF. CDR3 in DNA: TGCGCCAGCAGCTATCGGACAGGGGCGGGAGACACTGAAGCTTTCTTT. The full variable domain, in which reference TRBV5-1 and TRBJ1-1 provide the parts outside the CDR3, is KAGVTQTPRYLIKTRGQQVTLSCSPISGHRSVSWYQQTPGQGLQFLFEYFSETQRNKGNFPGRFSGRQFSNSRSEMNVSTLELGDSALYLCASSYRTGAGDTEAFFGQGTRLTVV.

This rearrangement joins TRBV6-1 to TRBJ1-2, with TRBD1 matching over 10 bases. V dropped 6 bases and J dropped 6; count of bases not matched to a gene: 10. This CDR3 comprises 15 residues. The germline gives CDR1 MNHNS, CDR2 SASEGT. The CDR3, as DNA: TGTGCCAGCAGACCCTCGGGACAGGGGTCCGATGGCTACACCTTC. It encodes CASRPSGQGSDGYTF.

The rearrangement uses TRBV2 and TRBJ1-1; D ambiguous. The germline gives CDR1 SNHLY, CDR2 FYNNEI. The CDR3 spans 13 residues. V was shortened by 7 bases and J by 0 bases, with 9 bases between the two germline ends. The CDR3 spells CASNRGLNTEAFF. The CDR3 nucleotides are TGTGCCAGCAACCGGGGTCTGAACACTGAAGCTTTCTTT. The full variable domain, rest sourced from reference TRBV2 and TRBJ1-1, is EPEVTQTPSHQVTQMGQEVILRCVPISNHLYFYWYRQILGQKVEFLVSFYNNEISEKSEIFDDQFSVERPDGSNFTLKIRSTKLEDSAMYFCASNRGLNTEAFFGQGTRLTVV.

CDR3 residues: CASSIGTAGNQPQHF. CDR3 nucleotides: TGTGCCAGTAGTATCGGTACAGCGGGCAATCAGCCCCAGCATTTT. The chain couples TRBV19 to TRBJ1-5; D unresolved. The V gene lost 3 bases and the J gene lost 2 bases, with 11 bases spanning the gap. CDR1 and CDR2 (germline): LNHDA, SQIVND (reference sequence). There are 15 residues in the CDR3.

The chain recombines TRBV10-2 with TRBJ2-3; D is possibly TRBD1 (6 bases). Germline loops: CDR1 WSHSY, CDR2 SAAADI. CDR3 length: 16 residues. V shed 7 bases and J shed 1 base, with 18 bases lying between them. The CDR3 region has the DNA TGCGCCAGCAAGGCCGGGCGGACAGACCGCACAGATACGCAGTATTTT. It codes for CASKAGRTDRTDTQYF.

The rearrangement uses TRBV10-3 and TRBJ1-3; 7 bases line up with TRBD1. This CDR3 contains 15 residues. Germline V gene lookup returns CDR1 ENHRY and CDR2 SYGVKD. With 7 bases clipped from V and 2 bases from J, the junction kept 8 bases outside the gene matches. The CDR3 DNA follows: TGTGCCATCAAAGGGTCAGGGGGAGCTGGAAACACCATATATTTT. It yields the protein CAIKGSGGAGNTIYF.

V is TRBV5-1 and J is TRBJ2-4, with D possibly being TRBD2 (5 bases). Trimming took 0 bases from V and 1 from J, leaving 14 bases between them. Germline V lookup: CDR1 SGHRS, CDR2 YFSETQ. This CDR3 region has 17 residues. CDR3 DNA: TGCGCCAGCAGCTTGGATGGGTGGGCGGGTGCCAAAAACATTCAGTACTTC. Amino acids: CASSLDGWAGAKNIQYF.

The rearrangement uses TRBV6-5 and TRBJ1-4; TRBD1 matches 7 bases. The CDR3 runs to 13 residues. V shed 8 bases and J 4 bases; nucleotides not matched to a gene: 4. The germline CDR1 and CDR2 sequences are MNHEY and SVGAGI. The DNA for the CDR3 is TGTGCCAGCTCCAGGGGGAATAATGAAAAACTGTTTTTT. Residues: CASSRGNNEKLFF.

The chain is built from TRBV19 and TRBJ1-5, with 8 nucleotides matching TRBD1. Germline loops: CDR1 LNHDA, CDR2 SQIVND (reference sequence). V was clipped by 3 bases and J by 2 bases; unmatched bases: 6. This CDR3 spans 16 amino acids. DNA of the CDR3: TGTGCCAGTAGTATGTTCCAGGGGGCAGGCAATCAGCCCCAGCATTTT. Translating it yields CASSMFQGAGNQPQHF.

The chain employs TRBV27 and TRBJ2-7; 8 bases are shared with TRBD1. CDR3 size: 16 residues. Germline CDR1 reads MNHEY; CDR2 reads SMNVEV (reference sequence). The V segment lost 2 bases and the J segment 5 bases; nucleotides outside the gene matches: 11. CDR3: CASSLPTTGVGHEQYF. As DNA, the CDR3 is TGTGCCAGCAGTTTACCAACGACAGGGGTGGGCCACGAGCAGTACTTC.

CDR3 nucleotides: TGCGCCAGCAGCTTAGGGGGGGCGGGCACAGATACGCAGTATTTT. Translated, it gives CASSLGGAGTDTQYF. J is TRBJ2-3 and V is TRBV5-1; D perhaps matches TRBD2 (7 bases). Trimming cost V 2 bases and J 1 base, with 11 bases left between them. The CDR3 length is 15 residues. CDR1 is SGHRS and CDR2 is YFSETQ in the germline V gene.

This chain links TRBV24-1 with TRBJ1-2; D is unresolved. V lost 4 bases and J lost 8, with 13 bases in between. Per the germline V gene, CDR1 is KGHDR and CDR2 is SFDVKD. This CDR3 is built from 13 residues. This chain's CDR3 is CATSEAGKFGYTF. CDR3 DNA: TGTGCCACCAGTGAGGCCGGGAAGTTCGGCTACACCTTC.

This clone was picked up one time. The chain has TRBV4-1 and TRBJ1-3; D is undetermined. CDR3 size: 18 residues. Germline CDR1 MGHRA, CDR2 YSYEKL. Trimming removed 4 bases from V and 8 bases from J, with 27 bases in between. CDR3 nucleotides: TGCGCCAGCAGCCGAAGAACGTCTGGCGGAGGCTTAGTGGACACCATATATTTT. This sequence encodes CASSRRTSGGGLVDTIYF.

V usage is TRBV30 and J usage is TRBJ1-6; a possible D gene is TRBD1 (6 bases). The CDR3 length is 15 residues. CDR1 GTSNPN and CDR2 SVGIG come from the germline V gene (reference sequence). V shed 0 bases and J shed 7 bases, with 13 bases lying between them. CDR3 sequence (DNA): TGTGCCTGGAGTGTACCGCGGCAGGGGAATTCACCCCTCCACTTT. It encodes CAWSVPRQGNSPLHF.

V usage is TRBV18 and J usage is TRBJ1-1; unclear D gene. Germline-derived CDR1 and CDR2 are KGHSH and LQKENI. Trimming took off 5 bases at V and 5 bases at J, with 12 bases between the two ends. This CDR3 is built from 13 residues. This CDR3 reads CASSLDTATEAFF. The CDR3 region has the DNA TGTGCCAGCTCATTAGACACGGCGACTGAAGCTTTCTTT.

The chain employs TRBV19 and TRBJ1-5; D remains unclear. V was clipped by 2 bases and J by 6 bases, with 14 bases between them. The CDR3 totals 15 residues. Germline CDR1 LNHDA, CDR2 SQIVND (reference sequence). The CDR3: CASSITHRRPQPQHF. CDR3 coding DNA: TGTGCCAGTAGTATAACGCACAGAAGGCCTCAGCCCCAGCATTTT.

The chain uses TRBV20-1 and TRBJ2-5; 7 positions agree with TRBD2. CDR3 length: 15 residues. The germline V gene has CDR1 DFQATT and CDR2 SNEGSKA (reference sequence). The ends lost 3 bases at V and 5 bases at J; junction bases unmatched: 12. CDR3 DNA sequence: TGCAGTGCTAGTCAGGCGCGCGGGGGTAGGGAGACCCAGTACTTC. Amino acids: CSASQARGGRETQYF.

V is TRBV3-1 (or the pseudogene TRBV3-2) and J is TRBJ2-7, with a weak D call TRBD1 (6 bases). V was cut by 1 base and J by 5 bases, with 9 bases left in between. Per the germline V gene, CDR1 is LGHDT and CDR2 is YNNKEL (reference sequence). The length of the CDR3 is 13 residues. The CDR3 reads CASSQGGPNEQYF. CDR3 nucleotides: TGTGCCAGCAGCCAAGGGGGGCCCAACGAGCAGTACTTC.

The rearrangement joins TRBV2 to TRBJ1-3; D is unresolved. Germline CDR1 SNHLY, CDR2 FYNNEI. Trimming shortened V by 6 bases and J by 5 bases, and 23 bases separated the two germline ends. This CDR3 has 17 amino acids. The CDR3 coding sequence is TGTGCCAGCAGCGAGAGTCCGAGGAACCGAGGAAGAAACACCATATATTTT. This codes for CASSESPRNRGRNTIYF.

In its sample, this clone was seen once. The chain links TRBV7-9 to TRBJ2-6; a possible D gene is TRBD1 (5 bases). V was cut by 5 bases and J by 0 bases, with 11 bases left in between. Germline CDR1 SEHNR, CDR2 FQNEAQ (reference sequence). The CDR3 length is 16 residues. The CDR3 DNA follows: TGTGCCAGCAGCGTAGACAGCCACTCTGGGGCCAACGTCCTGACTTTC. This gives the protein CASSVDSHSGANVLTF.

The genes are TRBV29-1 and TRBJ2-1; D is undetermined. The germline gives CDR1 SQVTM, CDR2 ANQGSEA. Trimming shortened V by 3 bases and J by 5 bases, and 11 bases separated the two germline ends. The CDR3 has 13 residues. CDR3: CSVDSSPDNEQFF. The CDR3 region has the DNA TGCAGCGTTGATAGCTCCCCCGACAATGAGCAGTTCTTC.

The V and J genes are TRBV18 and TRBJ2-3, with a tentative D call TRBD2 (5 bases). Trimming pared 3 bases from V and 3 bases from J, leaving 10 bases between. Germline V gene lookup returns CDR1 KGHSH and CDR2 LQKENI. The CDR3 totals 14 residues. CDR3 DNA sequence: TGTGCCAGCTCACCGAGGGCGGAGACAGATACGCAGTATTTT. This translates into CASSPRAETDTQYF.

The chain combines TRBV7-8 with TRBJ1-5; D not resolved. The CDR3 runs to 17 residues. Per the germline V gene, CDR1 is SGHVS and CDR2 is FQNEAQ. The germline V and J ends were trimmed by 1 base and 0 bases, with 13 bases remaining between them. CDR3 nucleotide sequence: TGTGCCAGCAGCTTAGGACTACAGTACTCTAGCAATCAGCCCCAGCATTTT. As protein: CASSLGLQYSSNQPQHF.

J is TRBJ1-5 and V is TRBV6-1; unclear D gene. The length of the CDR3 is 13 residues. CDR1 and CDR2 from the germline V gene are MNHNS and SASEGT. Between the trimmed V and J ends, which lost 2 bases and 5 bases, there was a span of 7 bases. The CDR3 protein is CASSEYSYQPQHF. In DNA form, the CDR3 reads TGTGCCAGCAGTGAATACAGCTATCAGCCCCAGCATTTT.

The chain joins TRBV30 to TRBJ2-2; 7 bases are shared with TRBD1. The junction had 2 bases not matched to a gene; V was cut back by 5 bases and J by 2 bases. The CDR3 contains 13 residues. The germline CDR1 and CDR2 sequences are GTSNPN and SVGIG (reference sequence). The chain's CDR3 is CAWDRENTGELFF. In nucleotides, the CDR3 is TGTGCCTGGGACAGGGAAAACACCGGGGAGCTGTTTTTT. The complete variable domain, with remaining parts taken from reference TRBV30 and TRBJ2-2, reads SQTIHQWPATLVQPVGSPLSLECTVEGTSNPNLYWYRQAAGRGLQLLFYSVGIGQISSEVPQNLSASRPQDRQFILSSKKLLLSDSGFYLCAWDRENTGELFFGEGSRLTVL.

V gene TRBV28 combines with J gene TRBJ1-2, with 11 bases lining up with TRBD1. V dropped 4 bases and J dropped 4; count of bases not matched to a gene: 8. Germline V lookup: CDR1 MDHEN, CDR2 SYDVKM. This CDR3 has 16 residues. The CDR3 bases are TGTGCCAGCAGTTCTAAACGGACAGGGGGCAGCTATGGCTACACCTTC. This codes for CASSSKRTGGSYGYTF.

This sequence joins TRBV5-4 and TRBJ2-2; 8 nucleotides agree with TRBD1. V was pared by 7 bases and J by 5 bases, with 7 bases of the junction left unmatched. Germline V gives CDR1 SGHNT, CDR2 YYREEE (reference sequence). The CDR3 covers 14 residues. The CDR3 DNA reads TGTGCCAGCTTACCCCAGGGGGCGACCGGGGAGCTGTTTTTT. Translation: CASLPQGATGELFF.